This entry concerns a single T cell receptor (beta chain). This clone came up a few times. The target of this receptor is not known. No much larger clone is present one base from it, and per-base qualities are unavailable. The immunoSEQ Assay, a bias-controlled multiplex PCR, was used to amplify TCRbeta CDR3 regions from genomic DNA. In the authors' own workflow: Nucleated cell counts per sample were estimated from amplification of reference gene primers within the assay. Sequence reads were collapsed and filtered to measure the absolute abundance of every unique TCRbeta CDR3 rearrangement. For each sample, productive Simpson clonality was calculated as the square root of Simpson's diversity index across productive rearrangements. Entries here come from immuneACCESS through TCRdb and include only in-frame sequences with V and J called. Some clones fail to appear in such tables; in the studies checked, an unresolved V gene covers under half of the shortfall, and the cause of the remainder is unknown. That table supplies the V and J calls and clone size; D and trimming were determined from the DNA. For this sample the table gives approximately 190,000 clones, of which 82% were detected only once. The top ten clonotypes cover approximately 7.8% of the sample.

At one collaborating source in Seattle, patients were enrolled during active infection and were followed longitudinally through the course of disease. Whole blood was collected in K2EDTA tubes by collaborating institutions according to the institutions' own protocols. For TCRbeta analysis, collaborators shipped samples as frozen whole blood, isolated PBMCs, or DNA extracted from either of those sample types. This specimen comes from a study of blood T cell repertoires in COVID-19 (dated by TCRdb to about 2020). Context from the whole study: Samples from collaborators originated in the United States, Italy and Spain and spanned both the acute and convalescent phases of COVID-19. The prospective study material was composed of cDNA or gDNA derived from T cells, B-cell-depleted T cells, or PBMCs. Deeply sampled blood TCRbeta repertoires from subjects exposed to, actively infected with, or recovered from COVID-19 were included in the dataset. The repertoires were released in a freely available public database meant as a resource for research on the immune response to SARS-CoV-2. The samples were drawn from two sources: the first 160 participants of the ongoing ImmuneRACE study, and 1,200 or so subjects contributed by 6 global collaborators. The sample metadata nearly always contained a de-identified subject ID, COVID-19 status, age in years and sex. Where available, HLA class I and class II types were taken from metadata supplied by the sample provider and were not determined by assay-based typing.

The CDR3, from cysteine to phenylalanine, totals 15 residues. Only CDR3 DNA remains: 45 bases, in frame from the first base. Trimming at the junction amounts to 3 bases on V and 3 bases on J, and the germline ends lie 13 bases apart. Looking up the germline V gene (reference sequence) yields CDR1 MNHEY and CDR2 SMNVEV. Here is what the overall study found, with its caveats: How much clinical and demographic metadata was included differed by source and by participant, and the metadata was provided uncurated.

What was sequenced was peripheral blood. The rearranged segments are TRBV27 and TRBJ2-3; a weak D assignment points to TRBD1 (5 bases agree). This clonotype was obtained from a woman aged 55-69 years with COVID-19, enrolled during active disease. The CDR3: CASSLDGHTTDTQYF. The bases read TGTGCCAGCAGTTTGGACGGACACACAACAGATACGCAGTATTTT.